This T cell receptor (beta chain) derives from a study of cytomegalovirus exposure and HLA in healthy donors. Study-wide context: From HLA-typed donors, an early data release held approximately 85 million unique TCRs. The Caucasian-associated ancestry cluster held around 81% of roughly 370 genotyped donors. Whole-study findings and limits: Judged likely to be a sequencing artifact was a cluster of highly shared sequence variants.

This CDR3 is built from 17 residues. Regarding donors, all were healthy bone marrow donors. The PCR ran on 60 Vbeta and 13 Jbeta primers. The method was immunoSEQ multiplex PCR; TCRdb's version includes in-frame clones alone and lacks a portion of them. The profile covers 70,000 to 95,000 clones, with approximately 80% appearing a single time and approximately 5% taken by the ten largest. A note on this clone: Its specificity is not known.

V is TRBV21-1 and J is TRBJ1-5; TRBD1, the table's D call, was not compared with the DNA. TRBV21-1 is a known pseudogene. Sequencing was performed on PBMCs. The clonotype comes from a man aged 30 to 39 in good health and CMV-seropositive. CDR3 region: CASRTPGTDYSNQPQHF. The CDR3 bases are TGTGCCAGCAGAACACCCGGGACAGATTATAGCAATCAGCCCCAGCATTTT.